This T cell receptor beta chain stems from a study of CD4 T cells in relation to SARS-CoV-2 and coronaviruses. The overall study: ViraFEST: approximately eleven-day antigen culture of PBMCs, then TCR beta CDR3 sequencing. No peptide or an HIV-1 Nef peptide pool served as negative control.

CD4+ T cells from unexposed donors were obtained before the COVID-19 pandemic (2011-2018). After about ten days of culture, CD4+ T cells were isolated. As cell numbers allowed, unexposed-donor CD4+ T cells faced SARS-CoV-2 S/N and four cold-coronavirus spikes. A remark on this clone: Antigen specificity is unknown.

With 6 bases removed from V and 6 bases from J, the gap between germline ends came to 17 bases. Per the germline V gene, CDR1 is MDHEN and CDR2 is SYDVKM. This CDR3 contains 14 residues. TCRdb's copy holds only in-frame clones and misses some; the assay was immunoSEQ multiplex PCR. The sample carries 20,000 to 25,000 clones, around 78% recorded once. Sequenced sample: CD4+ T cells from PBMCs, cultured in vitro. The chain combines TRBV28 with TRBJ1-1, with D perhaps TRBD1 (5 bases). This clonotype originated in a human donor in good health. CDR3 sequence: CASRQQVTNAEAFF. CDR3 sequence (DNA): TGTGCCAGCAGACAACAGGTTACCAACGCTGAAGCTTTCTTT.